This passage covers 28 T cell receptor beta chains from one sample sequenced in a study of vaccination effects on CD4 cells after COVID-19. Their antigen targets remain unknown. Measured with immunoSEQ multiplex PCR; TCRdb has only the in-frame clones, and not every one. This sample has 31,000 or so clones, with 70% found just once. After around ten days in culture, the CD4+ T cells were isolated. The sequencing here drew on CD4+ T cells from PBMCs cultured without peptide, taken before COVID-19 vaccination. These receptors were obtained from a human donor who received a COVID-19 vaccine.

The chain carries TRBV23-1 and TRBJ2-7; 8 nucleotides agree with TRBD1. TRBV23-1 is sorted into the ORF group, with uncertain function. The V gene end was trimmed by 1 base and the J gene end by 2 bases; junction bases not matched to a gene: 4. The CDR3 totals 15 residues. CDR3: CASSQWDRSTYEQYF. In nucleotides, the CDR3 is TGCGCCAGCAGTCAATGGGACAGGTCGACCTACGAGCAGTACTTC.

The V and J genes are TRBV23-1 and TRBJ1-5; 7 bases map to TRBD1. Being an ORF, TRBV23-1 has a function that is uncertain. This CDR3 contains 16 residues. With V trimmed by 0 bases and J by 7 bases, 9 bases remained unmatched. CDR3 nucleotides: TGCGCCAGCAGTCAATCGGGTACAGGGGTCCTACAGCCCCAGCATTTT. Its translation is CASSQSGTGVLQPQHF.

The gene calls are TRBV5-6 and TRBJ1-1; D perhaps matches TRBD1 (5 bases). The CDR3 is 12 residues long. Germline CDR1 SGHDT, CDR2 YYEEEE. The V and J ends lost 2 bases and 6 bases respectively, with 8 bases between them. The CDR3 sequence: CASSLAGPEAFF. In DNA, the CDR3 is TGTGCCAGCAGCTTAGCGGGGCCTGAAGCTTTCTTT. The variable domain in full, completed from reference TRBV5-6 and TRBJ1-1, reads DAGVTQSPTHLIKTRGQQVTLRCSPKSGHDTVSWYQQALGQGPQFIFQYYEEEERQRGNFPDRFSGHQFPNYSSELNVNALLLGDSALYLCASSLAGPEAFFGQGTRLTVV.

The V gene is TRBV12-5, the J gene TRBJ2-2; 10 nucleotides match TRBD1. The CDR3 has 16 amino acids. Trimming took 1 base from V and 5 from J; bases not matched to a gene: 4. From germline, CDR1 is LGHNT and CDR2 FRNRAP. The CDR3 coding sequence is TGTGCTAGTGGTTTGGACCGGGACAGGGGTACCGGGGAGCTGTTTTTT. Its protein is CASGLDRDRGTGELFF.

This sequence joins TRBV19 and TRBJ1-3, with a tentative D call TRBD1 (6 bases). The CDR3 has 14 residues. CDR1 is LNHDA and CDR2 is SQIVND in the germline V gene (reference sequence). Trimming cost V 2 bases and J 3 bases, with 8 bases left between them. CDR3 loop: CASSIRTDGNTIYF. The CDR3 nucleotides are TGTGCCAGTAGTATAAGGACAGATGGAAACACCATATATTTT.

V usage is TRBV3-1 (or the pseudogene TRBV3-2) and J usage is TRBJ1-1; D gene unclear. V was shortened by 1 base and J by 0 bases, with 12 bases between the two germline ends. The CDR3 contains 16 residues. Germline assignment: CDR1 LGHDT and CDR2 YNNKEL (reference sequence). CDR3 sequence reads: CASSQARGIMNTEAFF. The CDR3 bases are TGTGCCAGCAGCCAAGCCCGGGGAATTATGAACACTGAAGCTTTCTTT.

The chain employs TRBV19 and TRBJ1-3; D call uncertain. Germline V gene data show CDR1 as LNHDA and CDR2 as SQIVND (reference sequence). The CDR3 runs 15 residues. V dropped 3 bases and J dropped 0 bases, with 9 bases sitting between them. The chain's CDR3 is CASSIPASSGNTIYF. In DNA form, the CDR3 reads TGTGCCAGTAGTATCCCGGCTAGCTCTGGAAACACCATATATTTT.

The V and J genes are TRBV19 and TRBJ2-3; 9 bases agree with TRBD1. V lost 4 bases, J lost 4 bases, and 6 bases stayed unmatched. In germline, CDR1 is LNHDA, CDR2 SQIVND (reference sequence). There are 15 residues in the CDR3. This chain's CDR3 is CASSNPGQGPDTQYF. In nucleotides, the CDR3 is TGTGCCAGTAGTAACCCGGGACAGGGACCAGATACGCAGTATTTT.

This clone has more than one count but fewer than ten. The rearrangement uses TRBV2 and TRBJ1-5; D possibly corresponds to TRBD1 (6 bases). Trimming removed 2 bases from V and 4 bases from J, with 15 bases in between. The CDR3 extends over 16 amino acids. Germline CDR1 and CDR2: SNHLY and FYNNEI. CDR3 protein: CASSESTGQGNQPQHF. In DNA form, the CDR3 reads TGTGCCAGCAGTGAATCAACAGGGCAGGGGAATCAGCCCCAGCATTTT.

The chain couples TRBV9 to TRBJ1-2; possibly TRBD1 for D (5 bases). Germline CDR1 is SGDLS and CDR2 is YYNGEE. There are 15 residues in the CDR3. V was cut by 0 bases and J by 3 bases, with 12 bases left in between. CDR3 protein: CASSVVAGLDYGYTF. The DNA of the CDR3 is TGTGCCAGCAGCGTAGTGGCAGGGCTGGACTATGGCTACACCTTC. Together with reference TRBV9 and TRBJ1-2, the CDR3 gives the full variable domain: DSGVTQTPKHLITATGQRVTLRCSPRSGDLSVYWYQQSLDQGLQFLIQYYNGEERAKGNILERFSAQQFPDLHSELNLSSLELGDSALYFCASSVVAGLDYGYTFGSGTRLTVV.

The CDR3, as DNA: TGCGCCAGCAGCTTGGGGGACAGGGATGGTTCACCCCTCCACTTT. This gives the protein CASSLGDRDGSPLHF. This chain uses TRBV5-1 with TRBJ1-6, with 9 bases matching TRBD1. Looked up from germline, CDR1 is SGHRS and CDR2 is YFSETQ. Unmatched junction bases numbered 4, after V lost 0 bases and J lost 9 bases. The CDR3 contains 15 residues. Together with reference TRBV5-1 and TRBJ1-6, the CDR3 gives the full variable domain: KAGVTQTPRYLIKTRGQQVTLSCSPISGHRSVSWYQQTPGQGLQFLFEYFSETQRNKGNFPGRFSGRQFSNSRSEMNVSTLELGDSALYLCASSLGDRDGSPLHFGNGTRLTVT.

This sequence joins TRBV9 and TRBJ2-7, with 7 bases lining up with TRBD2. Germline V gives CDR1 SGDLS, CDR2 YYNGEE. The CDR3 loop spans 17 amino acids. V trimming: 4 bases; J trimming: 2 bases; junction bases outside the gene matches: 15. Here the CDR3 reads CASSRRSGTLTTYEQYF. The CDR3 bases are TGTGCCAGCAGCAGGAGAAGCGGGACTCTAACCACCTACGAGCAGTACTTC.

The gene calls are TRBV6-6 and TRBJ1-5, with 9 positions matching TRBD1. The V gene end was trimmed by 6 bases and the J gene end by 3 bases; junction bases not matched to a gene: 9. CDR1 MNHNY and CDR2 SVGAGI come from the germline V gene (reference sequence). The CDR3 extends over 16 amino acids. CDR3 amino acids: CASSSHDRGINQPQHF. The CDR3, as DNA: TGTGCCAGCAGCTCCCACGACAGGGGGATCAATCAGCCCCAGCATTTT.

This clone is a singleton in its sample. J is TRBJ2-2 and V is TRBV21-1. TRBV21-1 is noted as a pseudogene. The CDR3 is 16 residues long. The CDR3 is CASSKASKGGTGELFF. The DNA of the CDR3 is TGTGCCAGCAGCAAAGCCTCTAAGGGGGGAACCGGGGAGCTGTTTTTT.

This clone showed up just a few times. The rearrangement uses TRBV7-6 and TRBJ2-7; no clear D gene. Trimming stripped 1 base from V and 2 bases from J, with 12 bases between. Per germline, CDR1 SGHVS and CDR2 FNYEAQ. The CDR3 is made up of 15 amino acids. The CDR3 protein is CASSLGSAATYEQYF. In DNA form, the CDR3 reads TGTGCCAGCAGCTTAGGGTCTGCAGCTACCTACGAGCAGTACTTC.

This clone was picked up a small number of times. V gene TRBV2 combines with J gene TRBJ1-5; 9 bases align to TRBD1. Germline CDR1 and CDR2: SNHLY and FYNNEI. Unmatched junction bases numbered 8, after V lost 5 bases and J lost 0 bases. The CDR3 sequence is 17 residues long. DNA of the CDR3: TGTGCCAGCAGTTCGCACAGGGGGCCTTATAGCAATCAGCCCCAGCATTTT. It specifies CASSSHRGPYSNQPQHF.

DNA for the CDR3: TGCGCCAGCAGCAAGGGTAGCGGGGAGCTGTTTTTT. It yields the protein CASSKGSGELFF. V and J are TRBV5-1 and TRBJ2-2; D remains ambiguous. The CDR3 length is 12 residues. The germline V and J ends were trimmed by 4 bases and 7 bases, with 8 bases remaining between them. CDR1 is SGHRS, CDR2 YFSETQ, per germline.

The V and J genes are TRBV12-3 or TRBV12-4 and TRBJ2-1; D ambiguous. The V gene lost 6 bases and the J gene lost 10 bases, with 13 bases spanning the gap. The CDR3 has 12 residues. The CDR3 region has the DNA TGTGCCAGCAGGCGTTCAGTTTCCGAGCAGTTCTTC. This encodes CASRRSVSEQFF.

This clone came up once. V gene TRBV5-1 combines with J gene TRBJ2-2; D possibly uses TRBD1 or TRBD2 (5 bases each). Germline CDR1 SGHRS, CDR2 YFSETQ. The germline V and J ends were trimmed by 0 bases and 0 bases, with 9 bases remaining between them. The CDR3 covers 16 residues. The CDR3 protein is CASSLGGTTNTGELFF. The CDR3 coding sequence is TGCGCCAGCAGCTTGGGGGGGACCACGAACACCGGGGAGCTGTTTTTT.

This sequence joins TRBV2 and TRBJ2-5; 7 bases fit TRBD2. CDR3 size: 13 residues. J gave up 2 bases and V 8 bases, and 5 bases lay outside the gene matches. CDR1 SNHLY and CDR2 FYNNEI come from the germline V gene. CDR3 residues: CASLPSGQETQYF. The CDR3 nucleotides read TGTGCCAGCCTTCCTAGCGGACAAGAGACCCAGTACTTC.

This chain uses TRBV18 with TRBJ2-7, with D unresolved. From germline, CDR1 is KGHSH and CDR2 LQKENI. V was clipped by 4 bases and J by 7 bases, with 20 bases between them. This CDR3 spans 15 amino acids. The CDR3 protein is CASSLTSDKGLEQYF. CDR3 sequence (DNA): TGTGCCAGCTCACTAACCAGCGATAAAGGCCTGGAGCAGTACTTC.

The chain joins TRBV6-5 to TRBJ2-3; a possible D gene is TRBD2 (6 bases). In germline, CDR1 is MNHEY, CDR2 SVGAGI. This CDR3 comprises 13 residues. V lost 6 bases and J lost 6, with 13 bases in between. The CDR3 sequence: CASRQRALDTQYF. CDR3 coding DNA: TGTGCCAGCAGACAGCGGGCATTGGATACGCAGTATTTT.

The rearrangement uses TRBV29-1 and TRBJ1-1; the D gene is possibly TRBD1 (6 bases). Germline CDR1 and CDR2: SQVTM and ANQGSEA. The CDR3 consists of 12 residues. The CDR3 reads CNCLGTNTEAFF. CDR3 nucleotide sequence: TGCAACTGCCTGGGGACAAACACTGAAGCTTTCTTT.

The gene calls are TRBV15 and TRBJ1-1, with D maybe TRBD1 (6 bases). V was shortened by 5 bases and J by 10 bases, with 20 bases between the two germline ends. CDR1 is LNHNV, CDR2 YYDKDF, per germline (reference sequence). This CDR3 comprises 14 residues. CDR3 protein: CATSPQGSGLGAFF. The CDR3 nucleotides read TGTGCCACCAGCCCACAGGGCTCGGGGCTAGGAGCTTTCTTT.

The V call is TRBV19, the J call TRBJ2-5; D is possibly TRBD1 or TRBD2 (6 bases each). Trimming left V 3 bases short and J 4 bases short, with 15 bases between. Germline CDR1 and CDR2: LNHDA and SQIVND (reference sequence). CDR3 size: 15 residues. The CDR3 bases are TGTGCCAGTAGTATCGGTGGGGGGCTGGTAGAGACCCAGTACTTC. Translated: CASSIGGGLVETQYF.

The chain combines TRBV5-1 with TRBJ2-3; 15 bases fit TRBD2. The CDR3 extends over 19 amino acids. The junction had 14 bases not matched to a gene; V was cut back by 3 bases and J by 6 bases. Germline CDR1 SGHRS, CDR2 YFSETQ. CDR3 protein: CASSWTSGGAGFIDDTQYF. Here the CDR3 DNA reads TGCGCCAGCAGCTGGACTAGCGGGGGGGCCGGTTTTATCGACGATACGCAGTATTTT.

The genes are TRBV5-4 and TRBJ2-1; 9 positions match TRBD2. The CDR3 sequence is 16 residues long. The trim removed 3 bases at V and 8 bases at J, leaving 12 bases unmatched. CDR1 SGHNT and CDR2 YYREEE come from the germline V gene (reference sequence). CDR3 sequence: CASSSRKIAGDDEQFF. The CDR3 DNA follows: TGTGCCAGCAGCTCCCGTAAAATAGCGGGAGACGATGAGCAGTTCTTC.

The J gene is TRBJ1-2, the V gene TRBV14; D remains unclear. V dropped 0 bases and J dropped 4 bases, with 15 bases sitting between them. Germline V CDR1 and CDR2: SGHDN, FVKESK. The CDR3 is made up of 16 amino acids. The CDR3: CASSQDRAPEFYGYTF. The CDR3 coding sequence is TGTGCCAGCAGCCAAGATCGGGCACCCGAGTTCTATGGCTACACCTTC.